The 25 T cell receptor beta chains listed next were all sequenced from one sample in a study of cytomegalovirus exposure and HLA in healthy donors. The primer mix had 60 Vbeta and 13 Jbeta primers. Data came from immunoSEQ multiplex PCR; TCRdb stores just in-frame clones and leaves some out. Of around 110,000 clones in the sample, 8% to 10% were seen once. The sample consisted of PBMCs. All receptors come from a man younger than 45 in good health and CMV-seronegative.

The chain recombines TRBV20-1 with TRBJ2-7; D not resolved. The germline CDR1 and CDR2 sequences are DFQATT and SNEGSKA (reference sequence). V shed 0 bases and J shed 3 bases, with 3 bases lying between them. The CDR3 spans 11 residues. The CDR3 nucleotides are TGCAGTGCTAGAGACAACTACGAGCAGTACTTC. Its protein is CSARDNYEQYF.

The chain is built from TRBV6-5 and TRBJ2-5, with TRBD1 identical over 7 bases. The V gene end was trimmed by 7 bases and the J gene end by 1 base; junction bases not matched to a gene: 9. The CDR3 has 15 residues. Germline V gives CDR1 MNHEY, CDR2 SVGAGI. CDR3 sequence (DNA): TGTGCCAGCACCCGGACAGGCCTCCTCCAAGAGACCCAGTACTTC. This sequence encodes CASTRTGLLQETQYF.

The chain is built from TRBV11-3 and TRBJ2-7; D gene unclear. Germline V gene lookup returns CDR1 SGHNT and CDR2 YENEEA. Trimming left V 5 bases short and J 3 bases short, with 11 bases between. The CDR3 is 13 residues long. CDR3 region: CASSPLDLYEQYF. The CDR3 DNA follows: TGTGCCAGCAGCCCCCTAGATCTCTACGAGCAGTACTTC.

This clone came up a few times. The rearrangement uses TRBV5-1 and TRBJ1-4, with 9 bases lining up with TRBD1. V dropped 0 bases and J dropped 7; count of bases not matched to a gene: 4. The CDR3 loop spans 15 amino acids. Germline loops: CDR1 SGHRS, CDR2 YFSETQ. The CDR3 region is CASSLGDRVSEKLFF. In DNA, the CDR3 is TGCGCCAGCAGCTTGGGGGACAGGGTTAGTGAAAAACTGTTTTTT.

This chain links TRBV2 with TRBJ1-2; D remains ambiguous. The CDR3 loop spans 12 amino acids. Germline lookup yields CDR1 SNHLY and CDR2 FYNNEI. In DNA form, the CDR3 reads TGTGCTAGCGGCGGCAGCTTCTATGGCTACACCTTC. The encoded protein is CASGGSFYGYTF.

This chain links TRBV5-4 with TRBJ2-5; no reliable D call. V lost 6 bases to trimming and J lost 1 base, with 13 bases between them. This CDR3 comprises 14 residues. Germline loops: CDR1 SGHNT, CDR2 YYREEE (reference sequence). The CDR3 is CASTPNPGQETQYF. For the CDR3, the DNA is TGTGCCAGCACCCCAAATCCAGGCCAAGAGACCCAGTACTTC.

The CDR3 DNA follows: TGCGCCAGCAGGGACAGGGGAGCTTACAATGAGCAGTTCTTC. Translating it yields CASRDRGAYNEQFF. The gene calls are TRBV5-1 and TRBJ2-1, with 9 positions matching TRBD1. After removal of 5 bases from V and 4 bases from J, the junction contained 4 bases not matched to a gene. The CDR3 covers 14 residues. The V gene's germline CDR1 is SGHRS and CDR2 YFSETQ.

This clone was picked up a small number of times. The chain has TRBV6-5 and TRBJ2-1; no firm D call. Germline V gene lookup returns CDR1 MNHEY and CDR2 SVGAGI. V gave up 7 bases and J gave up 2 bases, with 3 bases separating them. The CDR3 length is 11 residues. The CDR3 protein is CASTAYNEQFF. The CDR3 nucleotides read TGTGCCAGCACGGCCTACAATGAGCAGTTCTTC.

This clone was recorded a few times. The gene calls are TRBV9 and TRBJ2-7; D is unresolved. Trimming took 0 bases from V and 0 from J, leaving 10 bases between them. The length of the CDR3 is 15 residues. The germline V gene encodes CDR1 SGDLS and CDR2 YYNGEE. Written as DNA, the CDR3 is TGTGCCAGCAGCGTAGGAGCAAGCCTCTCCTACGAGCAGTACTTC. Translated: CASSVGASLSYEQYF.

This clone appeared a few times. V is TRBV30 and J is TRBJ1-2; 8 bases align to TRBD1. This CDR3 region has 13 residues. Germline values: CDR1 GTSNPN, CDR2 SVGIG (reference sequence). With V trimmed by 2 bases and J by 8 bases, 7 bases remained unmatched. The CDR3 nucleotides are TGTGCCTGGAGTCACAGGGGGGACGGGGGCTACACCTTC. Amino acids: CAWSHRGDGGYTF. Together with reference TRBV30 and TRBJ1-2, the CDR3 gives the full variable domain: SQTIHQWPATLVQPVGSPLSLECTVEGTSNPNLYWYRQAAGRGLQLLFYSVGIGQISSEVPQNLSASRPQDRQFILSSKKLLLSDSGFYLCAWSHRGDGGYTFGSGTRLTVV.

The chain uses TRBV2 and TRBJ2-3; D unresolved. The V and J ends lost 5 bases and 6 bases respectively, with 18 bases between them. The CDR3 consists of 15 residues. The germline V gene encodes CDR1 SNHLY and CDR2 FYNNEI. For the CDR3, the DNA is TGTGCCAGCAGTCTCCTTGACCCAGACAATGATACGCAGTATTTT. This encodes CASSLLDPDNDTQYF.

The J gene is TRBJ2-5, the V gene TRBV28, with a weak D call TRBD1 (5 bases). CDR1 MDHEN and CDR2 SYDVKM come from the germline V gene. The CDR3 is made up of 16 amino acids. V was shortened by 2 bases and J by 2 bases, with 15 bases between the two germline ends. The CDR3: CASSLGAAKGQETQYF. The CDR3 DNA reads as TGTGCCAGCAGTTTAGGGGCAGCCAAGGGGCAAGAGACCCAGTACTTC.

This clone occurred a few times. This rearrangement joins TRBV19 to TRBJ2-1; 7 positions match TRBD2. The germline CDR1 and CDR2 sequences are LNHDA and SQIVND (reference sequence). The CDR3 contains 15 residues. The J segment lost 4 bases and the V segment lost 9 bases, leaving 12 bases of the junction unmatched. CDR3 loop: CASNLAGVGYNEQFF. The CDR3 DNA reads TGTGCCAGCAATTTGGCGGGAGTGGGATACAATGAGCAGTTCTTC.

This chain links TRBV7-9 with TRBJ1-1; D remains ambiguous. The CDR3 extends over 16 amino acids. The V gene's germline CDR1 is SEHNR and CDR2 FQNEAQ (reference sequence). V lost 3 bases and J 1 base, leaving 15 bases between the germline ends. The CDR3 DNA follows: TGTGCCAGCAGCTTCGGCCCGGGAGGTGGGAACACTGAAGCTTTCTTT. It encodes CASSFGPGGGNTEAFF. The variable domain in full, completed from reference TRBV7-9 and TRBJ1-1, reads DTGVSQNPRHKITKRGQNVTFRCDPISEHNRLYWYRQTLGQGPEFLTYFQNEAQLEKSRLLSDRFSAERPKGSFSTLEIQRTEQGDSAMYLCASSFGPGGGNTEAFFGQGTRLTVV.

The chain recombines TRBV7-2 with TRBJ1-2, with D perhaps TRBD1 (5 bases). The CDR3 totals 12 residues. V was trimmed by 5 bases and J by 4 bases, leaving 8 bases between them. From germline, CDR1 is SGHTA and CDR2 FQGNSA. CDR3: CASSPDSYGYTF. In DNA form, the CDR3 reads TGTGCCAGCAGCCCCGACAGCTATGGCTACACCTTC.

This clone was found a few times. The rearrangement links TRBV2 to TRBJ2-5; D might be TRBD2 (6 bases). Trimming removed 6 bases from V and 2 bases from J, with 16 bases in between. This CDR3 is built from 15 residues. Germline CDR1 reads SNHLY; CDR2 reads FYNNEI. Here the CDR3 reads CASSGSRGKQETQYF. CDR3 sequence (DNA): TGTGCCAGCAGCGGGAGTCGAGGCAAACAAGAGACCCAGTACTTC.

This clone appeared a few times. The chain recombines TRBV15 with TRBJ1-2; possible D gene TRBD1, 6 bases. The germline V and J ends were trimmed by 4 bases and 7 bases, with 19 bases remaining between them. Germline CDR1 is LNHNV and CDR2 is YYDKDF (reference sequence). The CDR3 consists of 15 residues. CDR3 region: CATSKRMGAQSGYTF. The CDR3 bases are TGTGCCACCAGCAAAAGGATGGGGGCCCAGAGTGGCTACACCTTC.

This clone was counted between two and nine times. The gene calls are TRBV5-1 and TRBJ2-5; 16 positions agree with TRBD2. The CDR3 runs 16 residues. Germline CDR1 SGHRS, CDR2 YFSETQ. Losses at the gene ends were 4 bases for V and 4 bases for J; bases not matched to a gene: 4. This CDR3 reads CASSKGLAGGPETQYF. CDR3 in DNA: TGCGCCAGCAGCAAGGGACTAGCGGGGGGGCCAGAGACCCAGTACTTC.

This clone was seen a handful of times. The gene calls are TRBV4-3 and TRBJ2-7; D perhaps matches TRBD1 (6 bases). The CDR3 covers 15 residues. With 3 bases removed from V and 0 bases from J, the gap between germline ends came to 12 bases. Germline V gene data show CDR1 as LGHNA and CDR2 as YSLEER. The CDR3 region has the DNA TGCGCCAGCAGCCAGGGCAGGGGTTCCTCCTACGAGCAGTACTTC. Its translation is CASSQGRGSSYEQYF.

The chain has TRBV5-1 and TRBJ2-3; D is possibly TRBD1 (6 bases). The germline V and J ends were trimmed by 2 bases and 4 bases, with 14 bases remaining between them. Looked up from germline, CDR1 is SGHRS and CDR2 is YFSETQ. The CDR3 runs 15 residues. CDR3 sequence reads: CASSLGNRAADTQYF. CDR3 in DNA: TGCGCCAGCAGCTTAGGTAACAGGGCCGCAGATACGCAGTATTTT.

This clone was observed a handful of times. This rearrangement joins TRBV29-1 to TRBJ2-7; D is unclear. Germline CDR1 SQVTM, CDR2 ANQGSEA. The length of the CDR3 is 12 residues. The ends were cut back, 3 bases at V and 5 bases at J, with 11 bases in the middle. Here the CDR3 reads CSVETLRDEQYF. The CDR3 DNA follows: TGCAGCGTTGAGACCTTACGGGACGAGCAGTACTTC.

J is TRBJ2-7 and V is TRBV19; D is unresolved. This CDR3 is 15 amino acids long. Germline V CDR1 and CDR2: LNHDA, SQIVND (reference sequence). The ends were cut back, 4 bases at V and 1 base at J, with 14 bases in the middle. As DNA, the CDR3 is TGTGCCAGTAGTACCCCCGGGTGGTCATCCTACGAGCAGTACTTC. Translation gives CASSTPGWSSYEQYF.

This clone was recorded a few times. This sequence joins TRBV7-3 and TRBJ2-1, with 11 bases fitting TRBD2. Germline assignment: CDR1 SGHTA and CDR2 FQGTGA. CDR3 size: 16 residues. Germline trimming cut 5 bases from V and 7 bases from J; bases unmatched to any gene: 10. The CDR3 region has the DNA TGTGCCAGCAGCGACCCCTCTAGCGGGAGGTGGAATGAGCAGTTCTTC. Residues: CASSDPSSGRWNEQFF.

The rearrangement uses TRBV6-5 and TRBJ2-1; TRBD2 agrees at 14 bases. CDR3 length: 14 residues. J gave up 9 bases and V 6 bases, and 4 bases lay outside the gene matches. Germline V gene data show CDR1 as MNHEY and CDR2 as SVGAGI. In nucleotides, the CDR3 is TGTGCCAGCAGGACTAGCGGGGGGGCCGGTGAGCAGTTCTTC. Amino acids: CASRTSGGAGEQFF.

This clone appeared a few times. The chain recombines TRBV7-3 with TRBJ2-2; D may be TRBD1 (5 bases). Germline V gene data show CDR1 as SGHTA and CDR2 as FQGTGA. Trimming removed 1 base from V and 0 bases from J, with 9 bases in between. The CDR3 has 16 amino acids. CDR3 in amino acids: CASSLISGTNTGELFF. In DNA, the CDR3 is TGTGCCAGCAGCTTAATATCAGGGACGAACACCGGGGAGCTGTTTTTT.